This passage covers 31 T cell receptor beta chains from one sample sequenced in a study of radiotherapy plus CTLA-4 blockade in lung cancer. The method was immunoSEQ multiplex PCR; TCRdb's version includes in-frame clones alone and lacks a portion of them. Among 85,000 to 120,000 clones listed, more than 75% were seen once. This specimen was peripheral blood, taken from a patient treated with radiotherapy plus ipilimumab. The receptor source for this set is a human donor with non-small cell lung cancer that progressed on radiotherapy plus ipilimumab. Some clones in this sample may be carry-over from other donors' samples.

The chain couples TRBV27 to TRBJ2-7; no reliable D call. The CDR3 consists of 12 residues. Deletions cut 5 bases from V and 7 bases from J, with 12 bases between. The germline V gene has CDR1 MNHEY and CDR2 SMNVEV (reference sequence). The CDR3 reads CASSMNSREQYF. The CDR3 bases are TGTGCCAGCAGTATGAACTCTAGGGAGCAGTACTTC.

DNA of the CDR3: TGTGCCAGCTCACACTCCGGGACAGGGAACACTGAAGCTTTCTTT. It codes for CASSHSGTGNTEAFF. The genes are TRBV18 and TRBJ1-1, with 8 bases that match TRBD1. CDR1 and CDR2 from the germline V gene are KGHSH and LQKENI. This CDR3 spans 15 amino acids. The J segment lost 1 base and the V segment lost 4 bases, leaving 5 bases of the junction unmatched.

The CDR3 DNA is TGTGCCAGCAGCCGTCCGGGACAGGGGGCCTACGAGCAGTACTTC. Translating gives CASSRPGQGAYEQYF. The chain recombines TRBV16 with TRBJ2-7; 11 bases align to TRBD1. The CDR3 spans 15 residues. J was trimmed by 2 bases and V by 4 bases; bases with no gene match: 4. Germline CDR1 is KGHSY and CDR2 is FQNENV.

V and J are TRBV4-3 and TRBJ1-5, with 9 bases lining up with TRBD1. The V segment lost 3 bases and the J segment 6 bases; nucleotides outside the gene matches: 6. CDR3 length equals 15 residues. CDR1 is LGHNA and CDR2 is YSLEER in the germline V gene. CDR3 amino acids: CASSHATGGSQPQHF. The CDR3 DNA reads TGCGCCAGCAGCCATGCCACAGGGGGCAGTCAGCCCCAGCATTTT.

V is TRBV2 and J is TRBJ1-2, with D unclear. This CDR3 spans 13 amino acids. CDR1 and CDR2 (germline): SNHLY, FYNNEI. V was trimmed by 2 bases and J by 2 bases, leaving 6 bases between them. CDR3 DNA: TGTGCCAGCAGTGAACAGGAAAACTATGGCTACACCTTC. Translated, it gives CASSEQENYGYTF.

This chain links TRBV7-9 with TRBJ2-7; tentative D call: TRBD1 (5 bases). V was clipped by 9 bases and J by 2 bases, with 8 bases between them. This CDR3 has 11 amino acids. Germline values: CDR1 SEHNR, CDR2 FQNEAQ (reference sequence). The DNA for the CDR3 is TGTGCCAGTGAAGGGGCCTACGAGCAGTACTTC. Amino acid sequence: CASEGAYEQYF.

This chain uses TRBV2 with TRBJ2-7; D unclear. Germline assignment: CDR1 SNHLY and CDR2 FYNNEI. With 5 bases removed from V and 6 bases from J, the gap between germline ends came to 8 bases. The CDR3 sequence is 11 residues long. The DNA for the CDR3 is TGTGCCAGCAGTCCCCTCGGCGAGCAGTACTTC. Protein sequence: CASSPLGEQYF. The variable domain in full, completed from reference TRBV2 and TRBJ2-7, reads EPEVTQTPSHQVTQMGQEVILRCVPISNHLYFYWYRQILGQKVEFLVSFYNNEISEKSEIFDDQFSVERPDGSNFTLKIRSTKLEDSAMYFCASSPLGEQYFGPGTRLTVT.

This clone was seen only once. The CDR3 region has the DNA TGTGCCATCAGCGCTAGCGGGGGGATAAATGAGCAGTTCTTC. Its protein product is CAISASGGINEQFF. This rearrangement joins TRBV10-3 to TRBJ2-1; 11 nucleotides align to TRBD2. There are 14 residues in the CDR3. CDR1 ENHRY and CDR2 SYGVKD come from the germline V gene. Losses at the gene ends were 6 bases for V and 7 bases for J; bases not matched to a gene: 5.

V usage is TRBV7-2 and J usage is TRBJ2-3; 10 bases fit TRBD2. J was trimmed by 4 bases and V by 5 bases; bases with no gene match: 12. From germline, CDR1 is SGHTA and CDR2 FQGNSA. The CDR3 is made up of 17 amino acids. The CDR3 region has the DNA TGTGCCAGCAGCCCAGAGGGGGTGCTAGCGGGGGCAGATACGCAGTATTTT. This translates into CASSPEGVLAGADTQYF.

This chain links TRBV15 with TRBJ1-2, with a possible D match to TRBD1 (6 bases). V dropped 1 base and J dropped 6 bases, with 12 bases sitting between them. The CDR3 is 14 amino acids. Per germline, CDR1 LNHNV and CDR2 YYDKDF (reference sequence). The CDR3 sequence: CATSRVTGWDGYTF. In DNA, the CDR3 is TGTGCCACCAGCAGAGTCACAGGGTGGGATGGCTACACCTTC.

This chain links TRBV6-5 with TRBJ1-5, with a tentative D call TRBD1 (6 bases). Germline V gene lookup returns CDR1 MNHEY and CDR2 SVGAGI. The CDR3 is 15 amino acids. Trimming removed 7 bases at V and 1 base at J, with 14 bases between. The CDR3 region is CASTYFQGSNQPQHF. The CDR3 region has the DNA TGTGCCAGCACCTATTTTCAGGGGAGCAATCAGCCCCAGCATTTT.

The gene calls are TRBV5-1 and TRBJ2-1; 7 bases line up with TRBD2. Germline CDR1 SGHRS, CDR2 YFSETQ. V was clipped by 2 bases and J by 5 bases; unmatched bases: 7. CDR3 length: 15 amino acids. The CDR3 coding sequence is TGCGCCAGCAGCTTTACTGGCGGGGGAGACAATGAGCAGTTCTTC. Translated: CASSFTGGGDNEQFF. Complete variable domain (other parts from reference TRBV5-1 and TRBJ2-1): KAGVTQTPRYLIKTRGQQVTLSCSPISGHRSVSWYQQTPGQGLQFLFEYFSETQRNKGNFPGRFSGRQFSNSRSEMNVSTLELGDSALYLCASSFTGGGDNEQFFGPGTRLTVL.

J is TRBJ1-1 and V is TRBV2, with TRBD1 identical over 8 bases. CDR1 is SNHLY and CDR2 is FYNNEI in the germline V gene. J lost 6 bases, V lost 6 bases, and 0 bases had no gene match. The CDR3 contains 11 residues. CDR3 sequence (DNA): TGTGCCAGCAGCAGGGGGCCTGAAGCTTTCTTT. Amino acid sequence: CASSRGPEAFF. The variable domain in full, completed from reference TRBV2 and TRBJ1-1, reads EPEVTQTPSHQVTQMGQEVILRCVPISNHLYFYWYRQILGQKVEFLVSFYNNEISEKSEIFDDQFSVERPDGSNFTLKIRSTKLEDSAMYFCASSRGPEAFFGQGTRLTVV.

This clone was observed a few times. The J gene is TRBJ2-3, the V gene TRBV27; 12 bases match TRBD2. With V trimmed by 5 bases and J by 7 bases, 10 bases remained unmatched. In germline, CDR1 is MNHEY, CDR2 SMNVEV (reference sequence). The CDR3 length is 16 residues. CDR3 bases: TGTGCCAGCAGTGCCTCTAGCGGGGGGGTTCTTCATACGCAGTATTTT. It yields the protein CASSASSGGVLHTQYF.

The J gene is TRBJ1-6, the V gene TRBV5-1; no firm D call. The germline V gene encodes CDR1 SGHRS and CDR2 YFSETQ. The CDR3 totals 17 residues. The V and J ends lost 4 bases and 0 bases respectively, with 14 bases between them. The DNA for the CDR3 is TGCGCCAGCAGCGATACTACAAGGAGCTCCTATAATTCACCCCTCCACTTT. The encoded protein is CASSDTTRSSYNSPLHF. Full variable domain (rest looked up from reference TRBV5-1 and TRBJ1-6): KAGVTQTPRYLIKTRGQQVTLSCSPISGHRSVSWYQQTPGQGLQFLFEYFSETQRNKGNFPGRFSGRQFSNSRSEMNVSTLELGDSALYLCASSDTTRSSYNSPLHFGNGTRLTVT.

The chain employs TRBV28 and TRBJ2-7, with TRBD1 matching 10 bases. Unmatched junction bases numbered 8, after V lost 6 bases and J lost 3 bases. The CDR3 runs to 15 residues. The V gene's germline CDR1 is MDHEN and CDR2 SYDVKM. CDR3 residues: CASSAPGTGDYEQYF. The CDR3 DNA sequence: TGTGCCAGCAGCGCCCCCGGGACAGGGGACTACGAGCAGTACTTC.

The J gene is TRBJ1-2, the V gene TRBV27; 12 bases agree with TRBD1. V shed 3 bases and J 4 bases; nucleotides not matched to a gene: 9. The CDR3 is 17 amino acids. Germline CDR1 is MNHEY and CDR2 is SMNVEV (reference sequence). The CDR3 loop is CASSFGTGGVGFYGYTF. DNA for the CDR3: TGTGCCAGCAGTTTTGGGACAGGGGGCGTAGGTTTCTATGGCTACACCTTC.

This chain joins TRBV4-1 and TRBJ2-5, with 15 bases fitting TRBD2. The CDR3 is 18 residues long. From germline, CDR1 is MGHRA and CDR2 YSYEKL. Unmatched junction bases numbered 6, after V lost 2 bases and J lost 2 bases. CDR3 loop: CASSQRGLAGGPQETQYF. The CDR3 coding sequence is TGCGCCAGCAGCCAAAGGGGACTAGCGGGGGGACCTCAAGAGACCCAGTACTTC.

V usage is TRBV4-3 and J usage is TRBJ2-1; 8 bases match TRBD1. In germline, CDR1 is LGHNA, CDR2 YSLEER. Trimming took 5 bases from V and 6 from J; bases not matched to a gene: 9. The CDR3 sequence is 15 residues long. CDR3 DNA: TGCGCCAGCAGCGCGACAGGGGACAGTGGCAATGAGCAGTTCTTC. Protein: CASSATGDSGNEQFF.

CDR3 region: CASSWPTPPGGNEQFF. CDR3 coding DNA: TGTGCCAGCAGCTGGCCGACACCCCCAGGCGGCAATGAGCAGTTCTTC. V usage is TRBV11-3 and J usage is TRBJ2-1; D unclear. Germline CDR1 reads SGHNT; CDR2 reads YENEEA. This CDR3 has 16 residues. Trimming shortened V by 4 bases and J by 6 bases, and 19 bases separated the two germline ends.

The chain is built from TRBV15 and TRBJ2-4; 13 positions match TRBD2. Per germline, CDR1 LNHNV and CDR2 YYDKDF (reference sequence). The CDR3 extends over 18 amino acids. The V gene end was trimmed by 6 bases and the J gene end by 1 base; junction bases not matched to a gene: 9. The chain's CDR3 is CATRPGLAGRLAKNIQYF. CDR3 DNA: TGTGCCACCAGACCGGGACTAGCGGGGCGTTTGGCCAAAAACATTCAGTACTTC.

This chain links TRBV30 with TRBJ2-7; a possible D gene is TRBD1 (6 bases). The CDR3 is 13 residues long. V was trimmed by 0 bases and J by 2 bases, leaving 8 bases between them. CDR1 and CDR2 from the germline V gene are GTSNPN and SVGIG (reference sequence). The CDR3 DNA sequence: TGTGCCTGGAGTGTACAGGGTGCCTACGAGCAGTACTTC. It translates to CAWSVQGAYEQYF. Full variable domain (outside the CDR3, taken from reference TRBV30 and TRBJ2-7): SQTIHQWPATLVQPVGSPLSLECTVEGTSNPNLYWYRQAAGRGLQLLFYSVGIGQISSEVPQNLSASRPQDRQFILSSKKLLLSDSGFYLCAWSVQGAYEQYFGPGTRLTVT.

This clone was seen just once. J is TRBJ2-1 and V is TRBV4-3, with D unclear. V dropped 0 bases and J dropped 6 bases, with 6 bases sitting between them. CDR1 and CDR2 (germline): LGHNA, YSLEER. The CDR3 totals 13 residues. The CDR3 region has the DNA TGCGCCAGCAGCCAAGATTATCCCAATGAGCAGTTCTTC. Its protein is CASSQDYPNEQFF.

The chain couples TRBV5-4 to TRBJ2-7; a weak D match, TRBD1 (5 bases). The germline gives CDR1 SGHNT, CDR2 YYREEE (reference sequence). With 0 bases removed from V and 6 bases from J, the gap between germline ends came to 16 bases. The CDR3 totals 15 residues. The CDR3 sequence: CASSLGRGGIGEQYF. The CDR3 nucleotides are TGTGCCAGCAGCTTGGGTAGGGGTGGAATAGGCGAGCAGTACTTC.

The chain joins TRBV6-1 to TRBJ2-7; D is perhaps TRBD2 (5 bases). The CDR3 sequence is 13 residues long. Germline CDR1 and CDR2: MNHNS and SASEGT. The ends were cut back, 6 bases at V and 5 bases at J, with 14 bases in the middle. Here the CDR3 DNA reads TGTGCCAGCAGGCCACCGGGGATCCACGAGCAGTACTTC. Protein product: CASRPPGIHEQYF.

V gene TRBV5-1 combines with J gene TRBJ2-5, with D perhaps TRBD1 or TRBD2 (6 bases each). Germline lookup yields CDR1 SGHRS and CDR2 YFSETQ. This CDR3 contains 15 residues. V lost 7 bases and J lost 1, with 17 bases in between. The CDR3 DNA reads as TGCGCCAGCGGGGACACAGGGACTCCCCAAGAGACCCAGTACTTC. Encoded protein: CASGDTGTPQETQYF. The whole variable domain, filled in from reference TRBV5-1 and TRBJ2-5, reads KAGVTQTPRYLIKTRGQQVTLSCSPISGHRSVSWYQQTPGQGLQFLFEYFSETQRNKGNFPGRFSGRQFSNSRSEMNVSTLELGDSALYLCASGDTGTPQETQYFGPGTRLLVL.

This CDR3 reads CAISELGLAGETQYF. CDR3 bases: TGTGCCATCAGTGAGTTAGGACTAGCGGGGGAGACCCAGTACTTC. J is TRBJ2-5 and V is TRBV10-3; 12 bases are shared with TRBD2. The germline CDR1 and CDR2 sequences are ENHRY and SYGVKD. The V gene end was trimmed by 1 base and the J gene end by 5 bases; junction bases not matched to a gene: 2. The CDR3 has 15 amino acids.

The chain carries TRBV9 and TRBJ2-3; D remains ambiguous. Germline V lookup: CDR1 SGDLS, CDR2 YYNGEE. V lost 0 bases to trimming and J lost 6 bases, with 20 bases between them. This CDR3 has 17 residues. The CDR3 nucleotides read TGTGCCAGCAGCGTAGAAGACGGAAACTGGTTCGGGGATACGCAGTATTTT. Translated, it gives CASSVEDGNWFGDTQYF.

This sequence joins TRBV5-6 and TRBJ2-1, with 10 nucleotides matching TRBD2. Trimming at V came to 5 bases and at J to 5 bases, leaving 7 bases not matched to a gene. This CDR3 comprises 15 residues. Germline V gene sequence: CDR1 SGHDT, CDR2 YYEEEE. The chain's CDR3 is CASREGTSDDNEQFF. For the CDR3, the DNA is TGTGCCAGCAGAGAGGGGACTAGCGACGACAATGAGCAGTTCTTC.

The J gene is TRBJ2-5, the V gene TRBV9; D uncertain. The J call may be mistaken, given a closer DNA end match to TRBJ2-7. Germline V gene sequence: CDR1 SGDLS, CDR2 YYNGEE. This CDR3 comprises 14 residues. In DNA, the CDR3 is TGTGCCAGCAGCGTAGACATATCTTCGGACGAGCAGTACTTC. Residues: CASSVDISSDEQYF.

This clone was picked up many times. The J gene is TRBJ1-1, the V gene TRBV28, with D possibly TRBD1 on 5 matching bases. This CDR3 spans 17 amino acids. Per germline, CDR1 MDHEN and CDR2 SYDVKM. V lost 3 bases and J lost 1, with 18 bases in between. CDR3 sequence (DNA): TGTGCCAGCAGTTTCCAAAACCTGGGACGGACGAACACTGAAGCTTTCTTT. Its translation is CASSFQNLGRTNTEAFF. The full variable domain, its missing parts supplied by reference TRBV28 and TRBJ1-1, is DVKVTQSSRYLVKRTGEKVFLECVQDMDHENMFWYRQDPGLGLRLIYFSYDVKMKEKGDIPEGYSVSREKKERFSLILESASTNQTSMYLCASSFQNLGRTNTEAFFGQGTRLTVV.